Below, 20 T cell receptor beta chains from the same sample are listed, as sequenced in a study of shared clonotypes between healthy human individuals. Naive CD8 populations comprised CD45RO-negative cells positively selected for CCR7, excluding terminally differentiated effector memory CD45RA+ cells. Libraries were prepared by immunoSEQ multiplex PCR; TCRdb keeps only in-frame clonotypes and omits some of them. In the table there are 2 million to 2.5 million clones, 93% of which are singletons. Sequencing was carried out using naive CD8+ T cells from PBMCs. These receptor sequences come from a man younger than 30 in good health. Some clones in this sample may be carry-over from other donors' samples.

Only one count was recorded for this clone. The rearrangement links TRBV11-2 to TRBJ2-7; TRBD1 or TRBD2 may be the D gene (6 bases each). Looked up from germline, CDR1 is SGHAT and CDR2 is FQNNGV. Trimming left V 2 bases short and J 4 bases short, with 12 bases between. This CDR3 spans 14 amino acids. CDR3 DNA: TGTGCCAGCAGCTTATATAGGGGGGAGTACGAGCAGTACTTC. Its protein product is CASSLYRGEYEQYF.

This clone was recorded only once. This chain uses TRBV28 with TRBJ1-2; D remains unclear. The germline CDR1 and CDR2 sequences are MDHEN and SYDVKM. V dropped 2 bases and J dropped 3 bases, with 7 bases sitting between them. The CDR3 is 13 residues long. In nucleotides, the CDR3 is TGTGCCAGCAGTTTAATTAAGGACTATGGCTACACCTTC. Amino acid sequence: CASSLIKDYGYTF.

This clone was seen just once. The rearrangement joins TRBV7-7 to TRBJ2-2, with 7 bases identical to TRBD1. Germline V CDR1 and CDR2: SSHAT, FNYEAQ (reference sequence). With V trimmed by 3 bases and J by 4 bases, 11 bases remained unmatched. The length of the CDR3 is 17 residues. CDR3 sequence (DNA): TGTGCCAGCAGCTTCGCTGTCGGGACAGCCTCCACCGGGGAGCTGTTTTTT. It translates to CASSFAVGTASTGELFF.

As for this clone: At the DNA level, this CDR3 is encoded by other sequences in the same sample as well. The rearrangement uses TRBV7-9 and TRBJ2-7; TRBD1 matches at 9 bases. This CDR3 is 14 amino acids long. After removal of 6 bases from V and 4 bases from J, the junction contained 7 bases not matched to a gene. Germline V gene lookup returns CDR1 SEHNR and CDR2 FQNEAQ (reference sequence). The DNA of the CDR3 is TGTGCCAGCAGTCAACCGGGACAGGGTTACGAGCAGTACTTC. Translated, it gives CASSQPGQGYEQYF.

The rearrangement uses TRBV2 and TRBJ2-1, with a possible D match to TRBD2 (5 bases). V gave up 1 base and J gave up 8 bases, with 15 bases separating them. CDR1 SNHLY and CDR2 FYNNEI come from the germline V gene. This CDR3 has 15 residues. Here the CDR3 reads CASSEGTSLGYEQFF. The CDR3 DNA reads TGTGCCAGCAGTGAAGGGACTTCCCTTGGGTATGAGCAGTTCTTC.

This chain links TRBV27 with TRBJ1-5; D gene ambiguous. This CDR3 is 13 amino acids long. V was cut by 5 bases and J by 9 bases, with 14 bases left in between. Germline loops: CDR1 MNHEY, CDR2 SMNVEV (reference sequence). CDR3 sequence: CASSRRMGMPQHF. CDR3 coding DNA: TGTGCCAGCAGTCGACGTATGGGGATGCCCCAGCATTTT.

This sequence joins TRBV11-3 and TRBJ2-5; D is unresolved. The V and J ends lost 6 bases and 5 bases respectively, with 13 bases between them. This CDR3 is built from 13 residues. Germline V gives CDR1 SGHNT, CDR2 YENEEA. The CDR3 bases are TGTGCCAGCAGGAGGTCGCAGGAGGAGACCCAGTACTTC. It translates to CASRRSQEETQYF.

This sequence joins TRBV27 and TRBJ2-2; D is possibly TRBD1 (5 bases). This CDR3 comprises 16 residues. In germline, CDR1 is MNHEY, CDR2 SMNVEV (reference sequence). Trimming removed 5 bases at V and 0 bases at J, with 13 bases between. CDR3 nucleotides: TGTGCCAGCAGTGACCGACAGCGTGCGAACACCGGGGAGCTGTTTTTT. Protein product: CASSDRQRANTGELFF.

This chain joins TRBV7-3 and TRBJ2-1, with 7 bases fitting TRBD2. The CDR3 is 16 amino acids. The germline CDR1 and CDR2 sequences are SGHTA and FQGTGA. Germline trimming cut 5 bases from V and 0 bases from J; bases unmatched to any gene: 7. CDR3 amino acids: CASSAGRGASYNEQFF. In nucleotides, the CDR3 is TGTGCCAGCAGCGCTGGGAGGGGTGCCTCCTACAATGAGCAGTTCTTC.

V is TRBV2 and J is TRBJ1-1; the D gene is possibly TRBD1 (6 bases). V lost 4 bases and J lost 0, with 12 bases in between. CDR3 length: 15 amino acids. Germline lookup yields CDR1 SNHLY and CDR2 FYNNEI. CDR3 protein: CASSGKQGLNTEAFF. CDR3 nucleotides: TGTGCCAGCAGTGGAAAACAGGGTCTGAACACTGAAGCTTTCTTT.

The chain has TRBV9 and TRBJ2-3, with D tentatively TRBD1 or TRBD2 (5 bases each). Germline V lookup: CDR1 SGDLS, CDR2 YYNGEE. The CDR3 has 14 amino acids. Trimming removed 3 bases from V and 4 bases from J, with 12 bases in between. The CDR3 DNA reads TGTGCCAGCAGCGCAGGGAGACGGGCAGATACGCAGTATTTT. This sequence encodes CASSAGRRADTQYF.

The chain uses TRBV7-9 and TRBJ2-4; a weak D match, TRBD2 (5 bases). The CDR3 runs to 12 residues. The V end lost 7 bases, the J end lost 8 bases, and 12 bases lay between the germline ends. Per the germline V gene, CDR1 is SEHNR and CDR2 is FQNEAQ (reference sequence). The DNA for the CDR3 is TGTGCCAGCACCAACACCGGGGACATTCAGTACTTC. Encoded protein: CASTNTGDIQYF.

The V call is TRBV7-9, the J call TRBJ1-4; D perhaps matches TRBD1 (5 bases). Trimming left V 4 bases short and J 3 bases short, with 12 bases between. The CDR3 contains 15 residues. CDR1 SEHNR and CDR2 FQNEAQ come from the germline V gene (reference sequence). The CDR3 DNA reads as TGTGCCAGCAGCTATCAGGGACGACCTAATGAAAAACTGTTTTTT. Translated, it gives CASSYQGRPNEKLFF.

This clone was observed a handful of times. The gene calls are TRBV30 and TRBJ1-5; the D is unclear. V lost 2 bases, J lost 2 bases, and 7 bases lay in between. Germline V lookup: CDR1 GTSNPN, CDR2 SVGIG (reference sequence). This CDR3 region has 13 residues. The CDR3 DNA follows: TGTGCCTGGAGTTGGGGAGGCAATCAGCCCCAGCATTTT. It codes for CAWSWGGNQPQHF. The full variable domain, completed using reference TRBV30 and TRBJ1-5, is SQTIHQWPATLVQPVGSPLSLECTVEGTSNPNLYWYRQAAGRGLQLLFYSVGIGQISSEVPQNLSASRPQDRQFILSSKKLLLSDSGFYLCAWSWGGNQPQHFGDGTRLSIL.

As regards this clone: The same CDR3 is also encoded by other DNA sequences in this sample. This sequence joins TRBV27 and TRBJ2-7; D not certain. V was clipped by 4 bases and J by 4 bases, with 11 bases between them. Germline V gene lookup returns CDR1 MNHEY and CDR2 SMNVEV (reference sequence). The CDR3 extends over 13 amino acids. CDR3 amino acids: CASSSLLGYEQYF. The CDR3 DNA sequence: TGTGCCAGCAGTTCTCTTCTGGGATACGAGCAGTACTTC.

The V gene is TRBV2, the J gene TRBJ2-7; D remains unclear. V gave up 3 bases and J gave up 3 bases, with 6 bases separating them. CDR3 length equals 12 residues. CDR1 is SNHLY, CDR2 FYNNEI, per germline. The CDR3 spells CASSESRYEQYF. The CDR3 DNA reads as TGTGCCAGCAGTGAGTCTCGCTACGAGCAGTACTTC.

The V and J genes are TRBV7-9 and TRBJ1-4; D is undetermined. Trimming removed 1 base from V and 6 bases from J, with 15 bases in between. The CDR3 consists of 16 residues. The germline CDR1 and CDR2 sequences are SEHNR and FQNEAQ (reference sequence). Here the CDR3 DNA reads TGTGCCAGCAGCTTAGGTCCGAGAACGGGCGATGAAAAACTGTTTTTT. This codes for CASSLGPRTGDEKLFF.

The rearrangement links TRBV28 to TRBJ1-1; no clear D. This CDR3 region has 13 residues. The ends were cut back, 8 bases at V and 1 base at J, with 11 bases in the middle. The germline gives CDR1 MDHEN, CDR2 SYDVKM. This chain's CDR3 is CASGKIRNTEAFF. CDR3 nucleotide sequence: TGTGCCAGCGGGAAAATAAGGAACACTGAAGCTTTCTTT.

This clone was seen once. The sample carries other DNA sequences with the same CDR3. The chain joins TRBV9 to TRBJ2-7; possibly TRBD1 or TRBD2 for D (6 bases each). Germline-derived CDR1 and CDR2 are SGDLS and YYNGEE. The V end was cut by 3 bases, the J end by 2 bases, with 12 bases between. CDR3 size: 14 residues. The CDR3 is CASSEGGPPYEQYF. The DNA of the CDR3 is TGTGCCAGCAGCGAGGGGGGACCACCCTACGAGCAGTACTTC. Supplemented by reference TRBV9 and TRBJ2-7, the full variable domain reads DSGVTQTPKHLITATGQRVTLRCSPRSGDLSVYWYQQSLDQGLQFLIQYYNGEERAKGNILERFSAQQFPDLHSELNLSSLELGDSALYFCASSEGGPPYEQYFGPGTRLTVT.

The chain has TRBV29-1 and TRBJ2-1; the D gene is possibly TRBD1 (5 bases). The CDR3 extends over 14 amino acids. Germline V gene data show CDR1 as SQVTM and CDR2 as ANQGSEA. The ends were cut back, 5 bases at V and 6 bases at J, with 17 bases in the middle. Written as DNA, the CDR3 is TGCAGCGTTCAACTTGGGCAGGGATTCAATGAGCAGTTCTTC. Translating gives CSVQLGQGFNEQFF.